Below, 10 T cell receptor beta chains from the same sample are listed, as sequenced in a study of blood T cell repertoires in COVID-19. Using immunoSEQ multiplex PCR, the repertoire was profiled, and TCRdb retains in-frame clones only, with some absent. The sample shows 220,000 or so clones, approximately 82% of them seen only once. The sequencing input was peripheral blood. These receptors were taken from a woman aged 80 or over with acute or convalescent COVID-19.

CDR3 sequence: CASSTQGMDNSPLHF. The DNA of the CDR3 is TGTGCCAGCAGTACACAGGGTATGGATAATTCACCCCTCCACTTT. J is TRBJ1-6 and V is TRBV9; D may be TRBD1 (6 bases). V was cut by 5 bases and J by 5 bases, with 14 bases left in between. This CDR3 spans 15 amino acids. CDR1 is SGDLS, CDR2 YYNGEE, per germline.

The rearrangement joins TRBV18 to TRBJ1-2, with TRBD1 as a possible D gene (6 bases). The germline V gene encodes CDR1 KGHSH and CDR2 LQKENI. The CDR3 is 16 residues long. Between the trimmed V and J ends, which lost 0 bases and 4 bases, there was a span of 15 bases. The CDR3 spells CASSPPMAGAVYGYTF. CDR3 in DNA: TGTGCCAGCTCACCACCGATGGCAGGGGCTGTCTATGGCTACACCTTC.

This chain joins TRBV19 and TRBJ1-2, with a weak D call TRBD1 (6 bases). The CDR3 runs to 14 residues. Germline V gene lookup returns CDR1 LNHDA and CDR2 SQIVND (reference sequence). V shed 6 bases and J shed 8 bases, with 19 bases lying between them. The CDR3 nucleotides are TGTGCCAGTAGAACGGGGAACAGGGTGAACGGCTACACCTTC. Translation: CASRTGNRVNGYTF. Drawing the rest from reference TRBV19 and TRBJ1-2, the complete variable domain is DGGITQSPKYLFRKEGQNVTLSCEQNLNHDAMYWYRQDPGQGLRLIYYSQIVNDFQKGDIAEGYSVSREKKESFPLTVTSAQKNPTAFYLCASRTGNRVNGYTFGSGTRLTVV.

The gene calls are TRBV2 and TRBJ1-5; 11 nucleotides match TRBD1. The V gene's germline CDR1 is SNHLY and CDR2 FYNNEI. With 6 bases clipped from V and 4 bases from J, the junction kept 5 bases outside the gene matches. The CDR3 extends over 15 amino acids. In DNA, the CDR3 is TGTGCCAGCAGGCAAGGGACAGGGGGTAATCAGCCCCAGCATTTT. This gives the protein CASRQGTGGNQPQHF.

The chain uses TRBV28 and TRBJ1-1; 8 nucleotides align to TRBD1. Germline V lookup: CDR1 MDHEN, CDR2 SYDVKM. The CDR3 is made up of 15 amino acids. V was clipped by 2 bases and J by 8 bases; unmatched bases: 10. DNA of the CDR3: TGTGCCAGCAGTTTACCGACCGACAGGGGCGAGGAAGCTTTCTTT. Translation: CASSLPTDRGEEAFF. Full variable domain (outside the CDR3, taken from reference TRBV28 and TRBJ1-1): DVKVTQSSRYLVKRTGEKVFLECVQDMDHENMFWYRQDPGLGLRLIYFSYDVKMKEKGDIPEGYSVSREKKERFSLILESASTNQTSMYLCASSLPTDRGEEAFFGQGTRLTVV.

This clone was picked up a small number of times. The chain is built from TRBV27 and TRBJ2-7; 8 positions match TRBD1. Unmatched junction bases numbered 14, after V lost 5 bases and J lost 5 bases. The CDR3 covers 16 residues. The germline CDR1 and CDR2 sequences are MNHEY and SMNVEV (reference sequence). The CDR3 sequence is CASSRQGARFVNEQYF. In DNA, the CDR3 is TGTGCCAGCAGTAGGCAGGGGGCGAGATTTGTCAACGAGCAGTACTTC.

The rearrangement links TRBV5-1 to TRBJ1-6; a weak D match, TRBD1 (6 bases). From germline, CDR1 is SGHRS and CDR2 YFSETQ. The V end lost 3 bases, the J end lost 13 bases, and 17 bases lay between the germline ends. The CDR3 loop spans 14 amino acids. CDR3 coding DNA: TGCGCCAGCAGCTCGGGGGGGCCCCTAAGTCCCCTCCACTTT. As protein: CASSSGGPLSPLHF.

The chain has TRBV6-6 and TRBJ1-3; D unclear. The ends were cut back, 6 bases at V and 7 bases at J, with 22 bases in the middle. Per the germline V gene, CDR1 is MNHNY and CDR2 is SVGAGI (reference sequence). This CDR3 is built from 16 residues. CDR3 sequence (DNA): TGTGCCAGCAGCCCGCCATATCGCCAGGCCACGAACACCATATATTTT. Translating it yields CASSPPYRQATNTIYF.

This clone is a singleton in its sample. The rearrangement links TRBV7-9 to TRBJ1-2; the D gene is possibly TRBD1 (5 bases). The V end lost 7 bases, the J end lost 2 bases, and 14 bases lay between the germline ends. CDR3 length: 14 amino acids. Germline V gene lookup returns CDR1 SEHNR and CDR2 FQNEAQ (reference sequence). The CDR3 spells CASTLGGANYGYTF. The CDR3 region has the DNA TGTGCCAGCACCCTAGGAGGGGCCAACTATGGCTACACCTTC.

The rearrangement joins TRBV2 to TRBJ1-2; D call uncertain. The CDR3 runs 13 residues. CDR1 is SNHLY and CDR2 is FYNNEI in the germline V gene. Trimming removed 6 bases at V and 3 bases at J, with 11 bases between. In DNA, the CDR3 is TGTGCCAGCAGGTTAACAGCTGACTATGGCTACACCTTC. Protein: CASRLTADYGYTF. Drawing the rest from reference TRBV2 and TRBJ1-2, the complete variable domain is EPEVTQTPSHQVTQMGQEVILRCVPISNHLYFYWYRQILGQKVEFLVSFYNNEISEKSEIFDDQFSVERPDGSNFTLKIRSTKLEDSAMYFCASRLTADYGYTFGSGTRLTVV.